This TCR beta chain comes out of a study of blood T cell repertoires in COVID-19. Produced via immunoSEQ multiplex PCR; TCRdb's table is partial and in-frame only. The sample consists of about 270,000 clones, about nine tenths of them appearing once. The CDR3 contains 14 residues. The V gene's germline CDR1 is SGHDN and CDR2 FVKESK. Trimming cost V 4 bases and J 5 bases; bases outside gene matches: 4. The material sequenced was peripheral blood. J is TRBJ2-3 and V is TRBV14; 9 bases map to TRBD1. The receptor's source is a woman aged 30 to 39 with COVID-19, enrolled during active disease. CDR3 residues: CASSRTGAKDTQYF. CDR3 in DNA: TGTGCCAGCAGCCGGACAGGGGCTAAAGATACGCAGTATTTT.